The entry below gives a single T cell receptor beta chain sequence along with its context. Its antigen is unidentified. The data stem from a study of tumor-infiltrating lymphocytes in localized non-small cell lung cancer. Study context: Tumor tissue and non-adjacent uninvolved lung came from each patient.

Whole-study findings and limits: Available tissue quantity limited TCR sequencing to a patient subset. Compared with uninvolved lung, tumors showed higher T cell infiltration by TCRbeta sequencing. Technical variation could not be separated from intratumor heterogeneity here.

Sequencing was performed with immunoSEQ multiplex PCR; in TCRdb, only in-frame clones are kept and a portion is missing. The sample comprises 13,000 or so clones, about 64% of which are singletons, and 9.4% rests with the top ten. Germline values: CDR1 MDHEN, CDR2 SYDVKM. The CDR3 has 13 amino acids. Trimming pared 6 bases from V and 5 bases from J, leaving 11 bases between. The TCR sequence derives from a human donor with non-small cell lung cancer. Sequencing used uninvolved lung tissue not adjacent to the tumor. This sequence joins TRBV28 and TRBJ1-5; D call uncertain. The CDR3 DNA follows: TGTGCCAGCAGCTCAACACGGCATCAGCCCCAGCATTTT. Translating gives CASSSTRHQPQHF.